This T cell receptor (beta chain) appears in the sequencing data of a study of cytomegalovirus exposure and HLA in healthy donors. Study overall: HLA-typed donors contributed about 85 million unique TCRs, which were held in an early data release. Study conclusions and caveats: A later analysis associated around 17,000 TCR beta sequences with HLA alleles at a 0.05 false discovery rate. The study had only CMV serostatus as immune exposure information.

The CDR3 loop spans 15 amino acids. Germline V gene data show CDR1 as LGHNA and CDR2 as YNFKEQ. Each donor's status was that of a healthy bone marrow donor. Worth noting for this clone: The antigen remains undetermined. At one boundary the junction diverges from the germline segment, which might be a read error.

The PCR was carried out with 60 Vbeta primers and 13 Jbeta primers. Method: immunoSEQ multiplex PCR; TCRdb's copy keeps in-frame clones and lacks some. This sample contains 90,000 to 150,000 clones. Material for sequencing was PBMCs. The clonotype originates from a man younger than 30 in good health and CMV-seronegative. The chain links TRBV4-2 to TRBJ1-1; 9 nucleotides agree with TRBD1. The CDR3 DNA sequence: TGTGTCAGCAGCCAAGCGTTGGGACAGGGCACTGAAGCTTTCTTT. Translating it yields CVSSQALGQGTEAFF.